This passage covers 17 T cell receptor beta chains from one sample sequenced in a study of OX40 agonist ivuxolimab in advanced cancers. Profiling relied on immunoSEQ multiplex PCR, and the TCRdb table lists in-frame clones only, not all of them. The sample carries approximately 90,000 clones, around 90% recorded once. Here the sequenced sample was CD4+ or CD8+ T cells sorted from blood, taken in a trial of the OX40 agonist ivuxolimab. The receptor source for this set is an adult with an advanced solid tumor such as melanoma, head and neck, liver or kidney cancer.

CDR3 region: CASSPGTSNQPQHF. CDR3 nucleotides: TGTGCCAGCAGCCCCGGGACCAGCAATCAGCCCCAGCATTTT. The chain uses TRBV6-5 and TRBJ1-5, with D perhaps TRBD1 (5 bases). Germline loops: CDR1 MNHEY, CDR2 SVGAGI. Trimming took off 6 bases at V and 1 base at J, with 10 bases between the two ends. This CDR3 contains 14 residues.

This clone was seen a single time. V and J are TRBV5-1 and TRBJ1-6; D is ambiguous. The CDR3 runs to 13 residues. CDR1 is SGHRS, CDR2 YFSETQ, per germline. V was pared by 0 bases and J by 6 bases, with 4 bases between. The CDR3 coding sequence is TGCGCCAGCAGCTTGGACAGTAATTCACCCCTCCACTTT. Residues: CASSLDSNSPLHF. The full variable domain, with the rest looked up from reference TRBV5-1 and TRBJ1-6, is KAGVTQTPRYLIKTRGQQVTLSCSPISGHRSVSWYQQTPGQGLQFLFEYFSETQRNKGNFPGRFSGRQFSNSRSEMNVSTLELGDSALYLCASSLDSNSPLHFGNGTRLTVT.

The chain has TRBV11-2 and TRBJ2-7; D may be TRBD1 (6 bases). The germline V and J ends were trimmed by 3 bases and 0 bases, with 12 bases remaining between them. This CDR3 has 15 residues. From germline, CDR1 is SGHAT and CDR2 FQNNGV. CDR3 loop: CASSFLQGPSYEQYF. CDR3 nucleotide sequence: TGTGCCAGCAGCTTCCTACAGGGACCCTCCTACGAGCAGTACTTC.

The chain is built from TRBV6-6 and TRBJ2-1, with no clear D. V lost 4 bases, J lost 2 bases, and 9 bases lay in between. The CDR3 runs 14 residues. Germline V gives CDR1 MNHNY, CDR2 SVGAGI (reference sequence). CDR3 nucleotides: TGTGCCAGCAGTTTCCGGCAGCCCTACAATGAGCAGTTCTTC. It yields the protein CASSFRQPYNEQFF.

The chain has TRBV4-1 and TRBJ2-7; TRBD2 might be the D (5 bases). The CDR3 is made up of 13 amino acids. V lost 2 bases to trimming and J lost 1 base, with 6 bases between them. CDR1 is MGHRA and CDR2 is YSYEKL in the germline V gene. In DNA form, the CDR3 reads TGCGCCAGCAGCCAATGGGAGTCCTACGAGCAGTACTTC. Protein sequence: CASSQWESYEQYF.

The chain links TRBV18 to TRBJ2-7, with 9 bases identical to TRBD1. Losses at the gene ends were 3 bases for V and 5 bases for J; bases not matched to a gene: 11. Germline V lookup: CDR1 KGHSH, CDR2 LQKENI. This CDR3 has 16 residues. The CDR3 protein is CASSPPGQGISDEQYF. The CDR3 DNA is TGTGCCAGCTCACCCCCTGGACAGGGGATCAGTGACGAGCAGTACTTC.

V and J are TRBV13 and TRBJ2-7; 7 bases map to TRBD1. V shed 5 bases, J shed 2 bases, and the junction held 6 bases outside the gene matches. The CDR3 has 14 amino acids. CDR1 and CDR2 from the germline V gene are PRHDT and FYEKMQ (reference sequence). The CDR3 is CASSPRQGTYEQYF. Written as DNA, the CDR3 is TGTGCCAGCAGCCCCCGACAGGGTACCTACGAGCAGTACTTC.

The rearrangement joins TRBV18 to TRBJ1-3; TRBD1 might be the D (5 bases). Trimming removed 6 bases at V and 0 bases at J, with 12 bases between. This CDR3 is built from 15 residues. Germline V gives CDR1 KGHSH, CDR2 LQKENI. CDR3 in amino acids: CASSPDRYSGNTIYF. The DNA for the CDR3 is TGTGCCAGCTCCCCCGACAGATACTCTGGAAACACCATATATTTT.

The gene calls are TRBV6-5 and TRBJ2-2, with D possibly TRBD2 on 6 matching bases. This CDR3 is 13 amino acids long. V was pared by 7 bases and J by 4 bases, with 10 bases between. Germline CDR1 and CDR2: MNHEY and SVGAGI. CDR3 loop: CASKGLATGELFF. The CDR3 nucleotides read TGTGCCAGCAAGGGACTGGCCACCGGGGAGCTGTTTTTT.

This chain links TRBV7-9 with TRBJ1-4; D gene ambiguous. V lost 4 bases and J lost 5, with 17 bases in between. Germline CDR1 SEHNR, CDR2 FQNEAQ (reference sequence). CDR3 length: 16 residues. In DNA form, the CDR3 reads TGTGCCAGCAGCTACAAAACAGCTAAACTAAATGAAAAACTGTTTTTT. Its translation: CASSYKTAKLNEKLFF.

The CDR3 DNA reads TGTGCCAGCAGCTTAGAGGCTTGGACAGACTACGAGCAGTACTTC. Translation: CASSLEAWTDYEQYF. V usage is TRBV7-9 and J usage is TRBJ2-7; a weak D match, TRBD1 (6 bases). Trimming left V 1 base short and J 3 bases short, with 13 bases between. The CDR3 covers 15 residues. The germline gives CDR1 SEHNR, CDR2 FQNEAQ (reference sequence).

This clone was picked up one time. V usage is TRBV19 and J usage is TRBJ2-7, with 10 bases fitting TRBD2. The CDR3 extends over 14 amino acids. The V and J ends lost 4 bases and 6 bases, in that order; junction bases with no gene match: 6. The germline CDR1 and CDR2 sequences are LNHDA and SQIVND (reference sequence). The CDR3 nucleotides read TGTGCCAGTAGTACCCTAGCGGGAGAATCCGAGCAGTACTTC. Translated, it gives CASSTLAGESEQYF.

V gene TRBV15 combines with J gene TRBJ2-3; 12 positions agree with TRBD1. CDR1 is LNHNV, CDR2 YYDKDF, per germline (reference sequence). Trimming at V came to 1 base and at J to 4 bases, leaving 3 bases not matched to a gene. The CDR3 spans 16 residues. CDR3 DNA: TGTGCCACCAGCAGAGCGGGGACAGGGGGCCCAGATACGCAGTATTTT. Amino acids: CATSRAGTGGPDTQYF.

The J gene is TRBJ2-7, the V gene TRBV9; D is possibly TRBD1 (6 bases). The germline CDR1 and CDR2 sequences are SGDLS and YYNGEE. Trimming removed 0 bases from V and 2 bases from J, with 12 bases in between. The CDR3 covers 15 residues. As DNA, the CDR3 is TGTGCCAGCAGCGTAGCGTCGGGACACCCCTACGAGCAGTACTTC. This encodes CASSVASGHPYEQYF.

Written as DNA, the CDR3 is TGTGCCAGCAGCCGGGGGGTAGCCCAAGAGCAGTACTTC. Translation: CASSRGVAQEQYF. The chain uses TRBV4-2 and TRBJ2-7; D is perhaps TRBD2 (6 bases). There are 13 residues in the CDR3. Germline lookup yields CDR1 LGHNA and CDR2 YNFKEQ. Deletions cut 4 bases from V and 7 bases from J, with 14 bases between.

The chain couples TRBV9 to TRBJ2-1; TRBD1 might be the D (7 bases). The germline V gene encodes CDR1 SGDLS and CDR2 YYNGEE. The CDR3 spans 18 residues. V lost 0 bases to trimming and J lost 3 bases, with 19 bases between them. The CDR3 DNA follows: TGTGCCAGCAGCGTAGATGAGGGGGCCTTAGCGGACTACAATGAGCAGTTCTTC. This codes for CASSVDEGALADYNEQFF.

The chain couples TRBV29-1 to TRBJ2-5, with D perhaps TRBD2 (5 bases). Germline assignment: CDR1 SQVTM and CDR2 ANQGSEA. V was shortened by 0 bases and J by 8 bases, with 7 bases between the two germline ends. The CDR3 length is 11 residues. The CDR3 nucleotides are TGCAGCGTTGAAGATCCGGGAACCCAGTACTTC. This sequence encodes CSVEDPGTQYF.